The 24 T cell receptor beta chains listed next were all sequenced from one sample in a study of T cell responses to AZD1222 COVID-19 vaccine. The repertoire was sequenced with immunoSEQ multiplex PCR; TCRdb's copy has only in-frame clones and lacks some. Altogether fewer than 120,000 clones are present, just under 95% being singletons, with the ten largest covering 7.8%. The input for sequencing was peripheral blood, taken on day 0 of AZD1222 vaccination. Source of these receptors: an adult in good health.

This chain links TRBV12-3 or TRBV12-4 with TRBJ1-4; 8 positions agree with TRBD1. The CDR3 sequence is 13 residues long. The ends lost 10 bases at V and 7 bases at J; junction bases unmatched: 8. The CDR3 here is CATTDRAGEKLFF. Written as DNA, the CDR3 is TGTGCCACGACGGACAGGGCGGGTGAAAAACTGTTTTTT.

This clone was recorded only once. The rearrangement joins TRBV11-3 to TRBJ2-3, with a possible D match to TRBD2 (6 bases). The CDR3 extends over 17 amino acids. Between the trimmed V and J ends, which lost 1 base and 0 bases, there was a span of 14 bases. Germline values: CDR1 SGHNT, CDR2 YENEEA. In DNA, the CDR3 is TGTGCCAGCAGCTTAGGGGAGCGGGCCACTAGCACAGATACGCAGTATTTT. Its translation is CASSLGERATSTDTQYF.

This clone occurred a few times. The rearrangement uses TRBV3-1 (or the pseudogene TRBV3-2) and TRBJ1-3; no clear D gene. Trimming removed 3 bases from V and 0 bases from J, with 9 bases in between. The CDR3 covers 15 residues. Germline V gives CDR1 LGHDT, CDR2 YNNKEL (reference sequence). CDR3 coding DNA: TGTGCCAGCAGCCAGAGCAGGACCTCTGGAAACACCATATATTTT. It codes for CASSQSRTSGNTIYF.

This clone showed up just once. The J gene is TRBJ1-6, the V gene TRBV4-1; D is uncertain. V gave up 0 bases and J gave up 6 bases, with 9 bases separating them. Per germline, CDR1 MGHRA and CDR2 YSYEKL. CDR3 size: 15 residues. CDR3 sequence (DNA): TGCGCCAGCAGCCAAGATGGCAGGTCTAATTCACCCCTCCACTTT. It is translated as CASSQDGRSNSPLHF.

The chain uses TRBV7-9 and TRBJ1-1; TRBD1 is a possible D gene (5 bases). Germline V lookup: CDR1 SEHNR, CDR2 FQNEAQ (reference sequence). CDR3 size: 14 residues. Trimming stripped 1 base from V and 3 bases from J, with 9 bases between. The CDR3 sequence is CASSLGGLDTEAFF. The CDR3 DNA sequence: TGTGCCAGCAGCTTAGGGGGGTTAGACACTGAAGCTTTCTTT.

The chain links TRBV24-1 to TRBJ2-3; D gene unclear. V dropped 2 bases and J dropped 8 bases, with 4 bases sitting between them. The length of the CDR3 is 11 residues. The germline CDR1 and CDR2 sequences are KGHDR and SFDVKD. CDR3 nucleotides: TGTGCCACCAGTGATTCCGGTACGCAGTATTTT. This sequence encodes CATSDSGTQYF.

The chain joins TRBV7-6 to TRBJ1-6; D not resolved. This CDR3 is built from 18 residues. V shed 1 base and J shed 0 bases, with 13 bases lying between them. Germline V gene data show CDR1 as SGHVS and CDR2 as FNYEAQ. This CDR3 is CASSLVGGPSSYNSPLHF. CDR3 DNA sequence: TGTGCCAGCAGCTTAGTGGGAGGGCCGAGCTCCTATAATTCACCCCTCCACTTT.

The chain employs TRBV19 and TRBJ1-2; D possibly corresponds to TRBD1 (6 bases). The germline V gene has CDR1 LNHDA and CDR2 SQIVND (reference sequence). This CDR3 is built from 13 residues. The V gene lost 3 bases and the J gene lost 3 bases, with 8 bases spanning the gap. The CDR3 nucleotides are TGTGCCAGTAGTATTCGGACAGACTATGGCTACACCTTC. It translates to CASSIRTDYGYTF.

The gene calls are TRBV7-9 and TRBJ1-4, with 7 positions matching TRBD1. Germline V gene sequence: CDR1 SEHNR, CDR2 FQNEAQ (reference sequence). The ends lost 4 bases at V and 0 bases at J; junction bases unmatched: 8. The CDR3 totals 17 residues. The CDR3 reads CASSSPTGASTNEKLFF. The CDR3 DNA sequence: TGTGCCAGCAGCTCCCCAACAGGGGCTTCAACTAATGAAAAACTGTTTTTT. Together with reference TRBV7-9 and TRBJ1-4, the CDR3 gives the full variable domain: DTGVSQNPRHKITKRGQNVTFRCDPISEHNRLYWYRQTLGQGPEFLTYFQNEAQLEKSRLLSDRFSAERPKGSFSTLEIQRTEQGDSAMYLCASSSPTGASTNEKLFFGSGTQLSVL.

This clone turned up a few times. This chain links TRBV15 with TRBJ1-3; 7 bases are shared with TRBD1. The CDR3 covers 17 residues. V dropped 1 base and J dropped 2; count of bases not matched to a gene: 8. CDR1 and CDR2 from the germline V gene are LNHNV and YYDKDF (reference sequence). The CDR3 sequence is CATSRGPGQSAGNTIYF. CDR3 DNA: TGTGCCACCAGCAGAGGGCCGGGACAGAGTGCTGGAAACACCATATATTTT.

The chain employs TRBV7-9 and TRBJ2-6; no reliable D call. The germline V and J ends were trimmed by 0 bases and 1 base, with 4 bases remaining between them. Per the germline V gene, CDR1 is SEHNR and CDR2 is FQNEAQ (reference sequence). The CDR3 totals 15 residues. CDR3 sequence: CASSLAESGANVLTF. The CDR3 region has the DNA TGTGCCAGCAGCTTAGCCGAATCTGGGGCCAACGTCCTGACTTTC.

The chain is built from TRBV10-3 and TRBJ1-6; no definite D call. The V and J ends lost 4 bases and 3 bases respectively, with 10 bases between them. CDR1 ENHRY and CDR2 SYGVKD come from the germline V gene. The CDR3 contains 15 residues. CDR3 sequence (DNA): TGTGCCATCAGTGTGGCTAAAGGCTATAATTCACCCCTCCACTTT. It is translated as CAISVAKGYNSPLHF.

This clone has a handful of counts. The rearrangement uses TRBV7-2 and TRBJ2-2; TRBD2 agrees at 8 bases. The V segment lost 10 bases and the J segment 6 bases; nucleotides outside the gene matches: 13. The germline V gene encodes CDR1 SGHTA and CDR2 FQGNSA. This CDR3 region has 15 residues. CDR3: CAIPFRGGRAGELFF. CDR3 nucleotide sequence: TGTGCCATCCCCTTCCGGGGGGGCCGCGCCGGGGAGCTGTTTTTT.

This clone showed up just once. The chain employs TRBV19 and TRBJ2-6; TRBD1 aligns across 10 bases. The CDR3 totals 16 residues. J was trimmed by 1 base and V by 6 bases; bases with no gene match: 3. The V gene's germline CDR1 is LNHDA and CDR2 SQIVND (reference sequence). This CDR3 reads CASRDRGLSGANVLTF. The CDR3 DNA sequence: TGTGCCAGTAGGGACAGGGGGTTGTCTGGGGCCAACGTCCTGACTTTC.

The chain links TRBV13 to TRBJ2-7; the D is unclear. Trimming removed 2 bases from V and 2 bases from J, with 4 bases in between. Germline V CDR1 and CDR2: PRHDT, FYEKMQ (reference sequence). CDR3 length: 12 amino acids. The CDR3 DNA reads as TGTGCCAGCAGCTTAAACGCCTACGAGCAGTACTTC. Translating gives CASSLNAYEQYF.

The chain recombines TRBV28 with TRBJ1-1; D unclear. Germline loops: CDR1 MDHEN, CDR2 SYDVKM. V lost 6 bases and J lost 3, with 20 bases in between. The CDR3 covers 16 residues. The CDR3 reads CASSLPKGRGDTEAFF. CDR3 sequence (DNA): TGTGCCAGCAGCCTACCCAAGGGTCGTGGAGACACTGAAGCTTTCTTT. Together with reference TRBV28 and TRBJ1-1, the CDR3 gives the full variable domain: DVKVTQSSRYLVKRTGEKVFLECVQDMDHENMFWYRQDPGLGLRLIYFSYDVKMKEKGDIPEGYSVSREKKERFSLILESASTNQTSMYLCASSLPKGRGDTEAFFGQGTRLTVV.

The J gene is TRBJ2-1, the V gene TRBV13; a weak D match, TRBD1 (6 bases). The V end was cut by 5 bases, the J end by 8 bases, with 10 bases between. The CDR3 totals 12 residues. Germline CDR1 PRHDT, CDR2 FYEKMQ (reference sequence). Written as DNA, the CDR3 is TGTGCCAGCAGCCACGCAGGGGATGAGCAGTTCTTC. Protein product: CASSHAGDEQFF.

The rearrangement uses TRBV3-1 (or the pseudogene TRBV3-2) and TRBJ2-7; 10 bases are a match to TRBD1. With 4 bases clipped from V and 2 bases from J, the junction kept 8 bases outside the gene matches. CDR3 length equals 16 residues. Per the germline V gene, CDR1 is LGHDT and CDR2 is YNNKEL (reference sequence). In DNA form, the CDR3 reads TGTGCCAGCAGCCCTACCCGGGACAGGGGAGCCTACGAGCAGTACTTC. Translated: CASSPTRDRGAYEQYF.

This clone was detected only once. The CDR3 DNA reads TGTGCCAGCCGGAGCGGGGGGGCGATAAATGAGCAGTTCTTC. As protein: CASRSGGAINEQFF. The rearrangement joins TRBV25-1 to TRBJ2-1; 10 bases line up with TRBD2. CDR3 length: 14 residues. The V gene's germline CDR1 is MGHDK and CDR2 SYGVNS. Trimming cost V 8 bases and J 7 bases; bases outside gene matches: 8.

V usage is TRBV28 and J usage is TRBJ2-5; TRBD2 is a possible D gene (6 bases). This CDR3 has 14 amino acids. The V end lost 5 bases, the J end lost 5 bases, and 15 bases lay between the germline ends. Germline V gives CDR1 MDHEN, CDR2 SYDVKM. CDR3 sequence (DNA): TGTGCCAGCAGTCCCCCCGCGGGGCAGGAGACCCAGTACTTC. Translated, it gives CASSPPAGQETQYF.

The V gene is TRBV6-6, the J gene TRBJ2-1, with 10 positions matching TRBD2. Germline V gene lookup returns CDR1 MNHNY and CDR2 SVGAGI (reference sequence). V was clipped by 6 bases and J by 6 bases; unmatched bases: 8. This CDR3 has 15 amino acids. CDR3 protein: CASRRSGGAGNEQFF. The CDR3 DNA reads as TGTGCCAGCAGGAGGAGCGGGGGGGCCGGCAATGAGCAGTTCTTC.

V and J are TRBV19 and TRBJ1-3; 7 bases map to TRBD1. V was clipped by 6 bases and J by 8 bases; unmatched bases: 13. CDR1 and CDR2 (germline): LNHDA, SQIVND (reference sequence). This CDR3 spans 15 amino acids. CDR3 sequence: CASRGDSLRMDTIYF. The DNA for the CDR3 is TGTGCCAGTAGGGGGGACAGTCTTAGGATGGACACCATATATTTT.

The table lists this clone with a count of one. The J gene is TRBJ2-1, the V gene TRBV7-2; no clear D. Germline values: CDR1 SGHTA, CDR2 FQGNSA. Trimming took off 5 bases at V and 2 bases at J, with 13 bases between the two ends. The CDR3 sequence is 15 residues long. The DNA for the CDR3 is TGTGCCAGCAGCAGAGAGACCCTCGCCTACAATGAGCAGTTCTTC. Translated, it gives CASSRETLAYNEQFF.

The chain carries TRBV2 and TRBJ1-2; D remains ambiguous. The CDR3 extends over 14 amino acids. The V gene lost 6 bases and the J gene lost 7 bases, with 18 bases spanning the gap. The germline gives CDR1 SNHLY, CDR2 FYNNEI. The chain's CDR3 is CASSPVGSRGGYTF. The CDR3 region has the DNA TGTGCCAGCAGCCCGGTGGGATCCCGGGGTGGCTACACCTTC.